The next 20 T cell receptor beta chains were all read from a single sample in a study of blood T cell repertoires in COVID-19. Clones were sequenced by immunoSEQ multiplex PCR, and TCRdb holds only the in-frame ones, with some missing. Of under 300,000 clones listed, 80% to 90% are singletons. Sequenced: peripheral blood. Receptors were obtained from a man older than 75 with acute or convalescent COVID-19.

The chain carries TRBV6-5 and TRBJ2-5; 10 bases fit TRBD1. The CDR3 is 15 residues long. In germline, CDR1 is MNHEY, CDR2 SVGAGI. V was clipped by 0 bases and J by 2 bases; unmatched bases: 0. The CDR3 DNA is TGTGCCAGCAGTTACTCGGGACAGGGGCAAGAGACCCAGTACTTC. This gives the protein CASSYSGQGQETQYF.

The rearrangement joins TRBV10-2 to TRBJ2-2; TRBD2 agrees at 7 bases. Germline V CDR1 and CDR2: WSHSY, SAAADI. The CDR3 loop spans 17 amino acids. J lost 3 bases, V lost 0 bases, and 7 bases had no gene match. CDR3 residues: CASSESGGGVYTGELFF. The CDR3 nucleotides are TGCGCCAGCAGTGAGTCTGGCGGGGGTGTCTACACCGGGGAGCTGTTTTTT.

This chain uses TRBV7-4 with TRBJ1-1; 9 nucleotides align to TRBD1. CDR1 is SGHVT and CDR2 is SQSDAQ in the germline V gene. The CDR3 is 16 residues long. After removal of 0 bases from V and 3 bases from J, the junction contained 5 bases not matched to a gene. CDR3 DNA: TGTGCCAGCAGCTTAGCGGGGACAGGGTTTCACACTGAAGCTTTCTTT. This gives the protein CASSLAGTGFHTEAFF.

This chain links TRBV5-1 with TRBJ2-3; TRBD1 is a possible D gene (6 bases). The CDR3 length is 16 residues. Germline-derived CDR1 and CDR2 are SGHRS and YFSETQ. V shed 1 base and J shed 0 bases, with 12 bases lying between them. CDR3 in amino acids: CASSLPPGQSTDTQYF. The CDR3 DNA is TGCGCCAGCAGCTTGCCTCCCGGACAGAGCACAGATACGCAGTATTTT.

The chain couples TRBV14 to TRBJ2-2; TRBD1 aligns across 8 bases. Germline loops: CDR1 SGHDN, CDR2 FVKESK. Germline trimming cut 3 bases from V and 5 bases from J; bases unmatched to any gene: 2. This CDR3 contains 14 residues. In DNA, the CDR3 is TGTGCCAGCAGCCAGGACAGGGTGACCGGGGAGCTGTTTTTT. This sequence encodes CASSQDRVTGELFF.

The chain has TRBV7-9 and TRBJ2-3; 7 nucleotides match TRBD2. The CDR3 covers 14 residues. Per the germline V gene, CDR1 is SEHNR and CDR2 is FQNEAQ (reference sequence). The ends lost 5 bases at V and 6 bases at J; junction bases unmatched: 8. CDR3 in DNA: TGTGCCAGCAGCCCCGGGGGGAGTCAGGATACGCAGTATTTT. Its protein product is CASSPGGSQDTQYF.

This rearrangement joins TRBV2 to TRBJ2-1, with TRBD1 matching 9 bases. Germline CDR1 is SNHLY and CDR2 is FYNNEI. The CDR3 totals 16 residues. The ends lost 7 bases at V and 3 bases at J; junction bases unmatched: 10. The CDR3 DNA reads TGTGCCAGCACCATGATCGGGACAGGGAACTACAATGAGCAGTTCTTC. Protein: CASTMIGTGNYNEQFF.

This rearrangement joins TRBV21-1 to TRBJ2-5; TRBD2, the table's D call, was not compared with the DNA. TRBV21-1 is listed as a pseudogene. This CDR3 is 15 amino acids long. This chain's CDR3 is CASSILGREQETQYF. The CDR3 bases are TGTGCCAGCAGCATCCTCGGACGGGAACAAGAGACCCAGTACTTC.

The CDR3 DNA is TGTGCCAGTAGTACCCGGGACAGTTCTAACTATGGCTACACCTTC. Its translation: CASSTRDSSNYGYTF. This chain uses TRBV19 with TRBJ1-2; TRBD1 matches at 7 bases. Trimming at V came to 4 bases and at J to 0 bases, leaving 5 bases not matched to a gene. The germline V gene has CDR1 LNHDA and CDR2 SQIVND (reference sequence). The CDR3 totals 15 residues.

J is TRBJ2-2 and V is TRBV6-4; 8 bases match TRBD2. This CDR3 has 14 amino acids. With V trimmed by 4 bases and J by 5 bases, 3 bases remained unmatched. CDR1 is MRHNA and CDR2 is SNTAGT in the germline V gene. CDR3 protein: CASSVAGGTGELFF. The CDR3 DNA reads as TGTGCCAGCAGTGTGGCGGGAGGAACCGGGGAGCTGTTTTTT.

This rearrangement joins TRBV12-3 or TRBV12-4 to TRBJ2-1, with 8 bases lining up with TRBD1. With V trimmed by 5 bases and J by 8 bases, 5 bases remained unmatched. This CDR3 has 13 amino acids. CDR3 DNA sequence: TGTGCCAGCAGTACCCGGACAGGGCATGAGCAGTTCTTC. Protein sequence: CASSTRTGHEQFF.

V is TRBV5-1 and J is TRBJ1-2; TRBD1 aligns across 9 bases. The CDR3 loop spans 15 amino acids. With V trimmed by 4 bases and J by 9 bases, 13 bases remained unmatched. Looked up from germline, CDR1 is SGHRS and CDR2 is YFSETQ. CDR3 residues: CASSNEGQGMISYTF. CDR3 nucleotide sequence: TGCGCCAGCAGCAATGAAGGACAGGGGATGATAAGCTACACCTTC.

Turning to this clone: Its ends do not fully match the called genes, so a read error is possible. This sequence joins TRBV2 and TRBJ1-5; the D gene is possibly TRBD1 (6 bases). The CDR3 totals 13 residues. Germline CDR1 SNHLY, CDR2 FYNNEI. This CDR3 reads CASSEGGDQPQHF. For the CDR3, the DNA is TGTGCCAGCAGCGAAGGGGGGGATCAGCCCCAGCATTTT.

V and J are TRBV4-1 and TRBJ2-2; weak D call: TRBD1 (5 bases). The CDR3 length is 15 residues. Germline V gene sequence: CDR1 MGHRA, CDR2 YSYEKL. Between the trimmed V and J ends, which lost 0 bases and 8 bases, there was a span of 13 bases. The CDR3 loop is CASSQESLGPGELFF. CDR3 DNA sequence: TGCGCCAGCAGCCAAGAAAGTTTGGGGCCAGGGGAGCTGTTTTTT.

This clone appeared a single time. This sequence joins TRBV2 and TRBJ2-7; D is possibly TRBD2 (6 bases). The V end lost 3 bases, the J end lost 12 bases, and 12 bases lay between the germline ends. The CDR3 totals 11 residues. Germline assignment: CDR1 SNHLY and CDR2 FYNNEI. The CDR3 loop is CASSDRRVGYF. The CDR3 DNA is TGTGCCAGCAGTGATAGGAGGGTAGGGTACTTC.

This sequence joins TRBV19 and TRBJ1-5, with D perhaps matching TRBD1 (6 bases). Germline assignment: CDR1 LNHDA and CDR2 SQIVND (reference sequence). The CDR3 sequence is 15 residues long. Trimming cost V 9 bases and J 0 bases, with 15 bases left between them. Written as DNA, the CDR3 is TGTGCCAGCGGGGGGCAGGAACATAGCAATCAGCCCCAGCATTTT. This encodes CASGGQEHSNQPQHF. The variable domain in full, completed from reference TRBV19 and TRBJ1-5, reads DGGITQSPKYLFRKEGQNVTLSCEQNLNHDAMYWYRQDPGQGLRLIYYSQIVNDFQKGDIAEGYSVSREKKESFPLTVTSAQKNPTAFYLCASGGQEHSNQPQHFGDGTRLSIL.

The genes are TRBV6-5 and TRBJ1-2; 7 bases line up with TRBD1. The CDR3 consists of 13 residues. Per germline, CDR1 MNHEY and CDR2 SVGAGI. The trim removed 6 bases at V and 4 bases at J, leaving 5 bases unmatched. In nucleotides, the CDR3 is TGTGCCAGCAGGCTGCCAGGGGGCTATGGCTACACCTTC. Its protein product is CASRLPGGYGYTF.

This chain uses TRBV11-3 with TRBJ2-5; 7 bases agree with TRBD1. The CDR3 contains 16 residues. V trimming: 4 bases; J trimming: 1 base; junction bases outside the gene matches: 9. Per germline, CDR1 SGHNT and CDR2 YENEEA. The CDR3 region is CASSSSRDRVQETQYF. The CDR3 nucleotides read TGTGCCAGCAGCTCCAGTAGGGACAGAGTCCAAGAGACCCAGTACTTC.

The J gene is TRBJ2-2, the V gene TRBV7-2; 8 positions agree with TRBD1. Looked up from germline, CDR1 is SGHTA and CDR2 is FQGNSA. Germline trimming cut 3 bases from V and 13 bases from J; bases unmatched to any gene: 4. The CDR3 is 12 amino acids. CDR3 amino acids: CASSFGQGGLFF. The CDR3 region has the DNA TGTGCCAGCAGCTTCGGACAGGGAGGGCTGTTTTTT.

This clone was picked up a small number of times. This rearrangement joins TRBV7-9 to TRBJ2-1; 7 bases fit TRBD1. Germline loops: CDR1 SEHNR, CDR2 FQNEAQ (reference sequence). Trimming cost V 4 bases and J 3 bases; bases outside gene matches: 0. The CDR3 runs to 13 residues. This CDR3 reads CASSWDSYNEQFF. CDR3 DNA sequence: TGTGCCAGCAGCTGGGACAGCTACAATGAGCAGTTCTTC.